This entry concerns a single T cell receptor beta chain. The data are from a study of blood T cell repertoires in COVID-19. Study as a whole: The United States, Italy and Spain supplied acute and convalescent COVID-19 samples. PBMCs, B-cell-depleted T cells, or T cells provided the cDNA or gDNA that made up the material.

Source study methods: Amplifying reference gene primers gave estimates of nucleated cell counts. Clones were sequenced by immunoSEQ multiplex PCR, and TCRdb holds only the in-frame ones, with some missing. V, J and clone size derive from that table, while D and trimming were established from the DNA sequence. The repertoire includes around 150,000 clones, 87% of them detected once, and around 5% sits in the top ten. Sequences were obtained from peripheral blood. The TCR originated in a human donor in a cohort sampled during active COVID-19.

The CDR3 DNA reads TGTGCCAGCAGCGCCCGGCAGGGGTACACTGAAGCTTTCTTT. Its translation is CASSARQGYTEAFF. J is TRBJ1-1 and V is TRBV7-2; perhaps TRBD1 as D (6 bases). This CDR3 comprises 14 residues. Trimming removed 5 bases at V and 3 bases at J, with 13 bases between. Germline values: CDR1 SGHTA, CDR2 FQGNSA.